This T cell receptor beta chain was observed in a study of blood T cell repertoires in COVID-19. Trimming left V 7 bases short and J 5 bases short, with 12 bases between. The CDR3 consists of 13 residues. Germline V CDR1 and CDR2: MDHEN, SYDVKM. Authors' data handling: Nucleated cell number was recorded as an estimate derived from reference gene primer amplification. Sequenced by immunoSEQ multiplex PCR; TCRdb stores in-frame clones only, minus some. From that table come the V and J calls and clone size; the DNA was used to work out D and trimming. This table has approximately 100,000 clones, more than 70% appearing once.

The TCR originated in a woman older than 75 in a cohort sampled during active COVID-19. This sequence joins TRBV28 and TRBJ2-1; tentative D call: TRBD2 (5 bases). Sequenced input: peripheral blood. For the CDR3, the DNA is TGTGCCAGCACGGCGCGGAGGAACAATGAGCAGTTCTTC. It yields the protein CASTARRNNEQFF.